These T cell receptor beta chains were read from a single sample in a study of blood T cells in healthy people across ages. TCRdb passed the 5' RACE reads through MiXCR, listing each CDR3 protein once. The table has just over 1 million distinct CDR3 sequences, 40% to 55% seen once. Sample: blood. The receptor source for this set is an older woman in good health. The CDR3 runs from the conserved cysteine through the conserved F or W. D genes are given only for firm matches.

TRBV5-1	-	CASSSRDVEETQYF
TRBV4-1	-	CASSQVTGVSYEQYF
TRBV24-1	-	CATSGNNEQFF
TRBV29-1	TRBD2	CSVEGLAGGTPYEQYF
TRBV7-2	TRBD1	CAVPWDSNSNQPQHF
TRBV6-5	TRBD1	CASSYRGGQGSYEQYF
TRBV25-1	TRBD2	CASSASGGRAWNEQFF
TRBV29-1	-	CSVEGGGYEQYF
TRBV12-3/TRBV12-4	-	CASSSGQGDETQYF
TRBV12-3/TRBV12-4	-	CASRPRQVEAFF
TRBV10-3	-	CAIRPTGSYEQYF
TRBV28	TRBD1	CASTRGQGGYEQYF
TRBV7-6	-	CASSPELGVREKLFF
TRBV11-2	-	CASSLVPGAPSSYNGQFF
TRBV29-1	TRBD1	CSVEGDRGGDTQYF
TRBV10-3	-	CAISVLGANAGNEQYF
TRBV29-1	-	CSVGGSPRNTEAFF
TRBV20-1	-	CSANEGYEQYF
TRBV12-3/TRBV12-4	TRBD2	CASSLSGSSGSTDTQYF
TRBV11-1	-	CASSGGPGYNEQFF
TRBV7-8	TRBD2	CASSLAAGGNEQFF
TRBV5-1	TRBD2	CASSSPSGRGNEQFF
TRBV27	TRBD2	CASRPPAGGPYEQYF
TRBV4-1	-	CASSQVPGEETQYF
TRBV27	-	CASMVAQNEQFF
TRBV7-9	TRBD2	CASSLDAGGPYNEQFF
TRBV20-1	TRBD2	CSATSGSSSYNEQFF
TRBV6-2/TRBV6-3	-	CASRDYSYEQYF
TRBV6-1	TRBD2	CASSETAEGAGLVGETQYF
TRBV28	-	CASSVQEAYEQYF
TRBV11-2	-	CASTLSGSGELFF
TRBV12-5	TRBD2	CASALTPGTSGSGEQYF
TRBV27	TRBD1	CASSSTTTGGNPSVAFF
TRBV27	-	CASSLSALTYGYTF
TRBV6-6	TRBD1	CASSYSAGTGTYEQYF
TRBV5-5	TRBD1	CASSGGDSSYEKLFF
TRBV6-8	-	CASSPWTAFNQPQHF
TRBV20-1	-	CSAPTGFREQFF
TRBV6-5	-	CASRREGGEQFF
TRBV10-3	-	CAISGPRDNEQFF
TRBV6-1	TRBD2	CASSHTSGRAGTYEQYF
TRBV15	-	CATSRDGSSNTEAFF
TRBV9	TRBD2	CASSVGGRERNEQFF
TRBV27	-	CASSLRQVLSYEQYF
TRBV9	-	CASSVGGGRKNNEQFF
TRBV20-1	-	CSARVGTTQYF
TRBV3-1	TRBD2	CASSQEPGGYNEQYF
TRBV6-5	TRBD2	CASTSTPGTTYNEQFF